These T cell receptor beta chains were read from a single sample in a study of blood T cell repertoires in COVID-19. Profiling relied on immunoSEQ multiplex PCR, and the TCRdb table lists in-frame clones only, not all of them. The table has approximately 150,000 clones, approximately 91% seen once. The sequenced sample was peripheral blood. All receptors derive from a man in his 70s with acute or convalescent COVID-19. The CDR3 runs from the conserved cysteine through the conserved F or W. The D gene is left open where the match is weak. Clone size, where shown, is once, few, many, or a class for clones that have expanded.

TRBV15,TRBD2,TRBJ2-1,NA,TGTGCCACCAGCCGTTCTGGGGGGGAATCAGGCAAGGCCTACAATGAGCAGTTCTTC,CATSRSGGESGKAYNEQFF
TRBV19,TRBD1,TRBJ2-5,NA,TGTGCCAGTATAGGGAGAGGACAGGGGGGAGAGACCCAGTACTTC,CASIGRGQGGETQYF
TRBV11-2,TRBD1,TRBJ1-2,once,TGTGCCAGCAGCTTAAGTGACAGGGGGCGCGGAAACTATGGCTACACCTTC,CASSLSDRGRGNYGYTF
TRBV7-9,TRBD2,TRBJ2-3,NA,TGTGCCAGCAGCTTCGGGCTAGCGGGGCTAGATACGCAGTATTTT,CASSFGLAGLDTQYF
TRBV10-3,NA,TRBJ1-2,NA,TGTGCCATCAGTGAGAGGACAACTGGCTACACCTTC,CAISERTTGYTF
TRBV19,TRBD1,TRBJ1-1,NA,TGTGCCAGTAGTTTTCTACAGGGGACTGAAGCTTTCTTT,CASSFLQGTEAFF
TRBV25-1,NA,TRBJ1-4,NA,TGTGCCAGCAGTGGCGTAGGGGCGGGGGAAAAACTGTTTTTT,CASSGVGAGEKLFF
TRBV6-5,TRBD2,TRBJ2-1,NA,TGTGCCAGCAATCGGGGGGGTTTCAATGAGCAGTTCTTC,CASNRGGFNEQFF
TRBV6-5,NA,TRBJ1-6,once,TGTGCCAGCAGCCCGCGGGGGTCACCCCTCCACTTT,CASSPRGSPLHF
TRBV10-3,TRBD1,TRBJ1-6,NA,TGTGCCGGCGGACAGGGCTCCTATAATTCACCCCTCCACTTT,CAGGQGSYNSPLHF
TRBV11-3,NA,TRBJ2-1,NA,TGTGCCAGCAGCTTAGATACTCACAATGAGCAGTTCTTC,CASSLDTHNEQFF
TRBV2,NA,TRBJ2-1,once,TGTGCCAGCAGTGAACTAGTTAGTATCAATGAGCAGTTCTTC,CASSELVSINEQFF